This TCR beta chain was obtained from a study of human T cells and chemical hapten exposure. Across the study: Across samples, TCR yields varied, mostly owing to small differences in pooled library volumes.

Whole-study findings and limits: Following DPC sensitization, TCRs present above 1 in 1000 frequency showed no change.

This clonotype was counted ten times or more. Its antigen is not identified. Germline assignment: CDR1 MGHRA and CDR2 YSYEKL. The V end was cut by 3 bases, the J end by 6 bases, with 11 bases between. The CDR3 contains 14 residues. The time point here: pre-sensitization, week 0. Specified treatment: therapeutic diphenylcyclopropenone sensitization with weekly scalp DPC. Blood draws came first, before each patch test. The authors extracted total RNA from unfractionated whole blood. MiXCR was run by TCRdb on the RACE reads, yielding one entry per CDR3 protein. The top ten clones hold 3.6% of a sample with 87,000 or so distinct CDR3 sequences, around 9.6% of them seen once.

The sequence came from a woman in her thirties or forties with alopecia areata. Some clones in this sample may be carry-over from other donors' samples. The sample in question was whole blood, obtained in connection with sensitization to the hapten diphenylcyclopropenone (DPC). The gene calls are TRBV4-1 and TRBJ2-2, with TRBD2 as a possible D gene (6 bases). The CDR3 protein is CASSHRWGAGELFF. In DNA form, the CDR3 reads TGCGCCAGCAGCCATCGCTGGGGGGCCGGGGAGCTGTTTTTT.